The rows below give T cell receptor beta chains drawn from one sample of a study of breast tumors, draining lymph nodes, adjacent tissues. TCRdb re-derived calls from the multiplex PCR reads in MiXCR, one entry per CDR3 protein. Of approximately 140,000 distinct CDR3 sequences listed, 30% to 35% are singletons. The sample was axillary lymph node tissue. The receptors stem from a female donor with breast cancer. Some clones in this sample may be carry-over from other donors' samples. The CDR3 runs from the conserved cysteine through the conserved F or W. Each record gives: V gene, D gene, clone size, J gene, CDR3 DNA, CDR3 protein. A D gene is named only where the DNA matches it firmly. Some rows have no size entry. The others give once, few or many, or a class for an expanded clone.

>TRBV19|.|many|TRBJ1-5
TGTGCCAGTAGTCTCGGGGGACCCAATCAGCCCCAGCATTTT
CASSLGGPNQPQHF
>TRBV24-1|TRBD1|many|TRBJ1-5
TGTGCCACCAGTGATAAGGCAGGGGGATTAAGTCAGCCCCAGCATTTT
CATSDKAGGLSQPQHF
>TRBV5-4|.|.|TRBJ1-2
TGTGCCAGCAGCTTCACCCAGGGGCGCTATGGCTACACCTTC
CASSFTQGRYGYTF
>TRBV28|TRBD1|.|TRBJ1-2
TGTGCCAGCAGTTTTCTGCTAGGGGGCGCGTCTGGCTACACCTTC
CASSFLLGGASGYTF
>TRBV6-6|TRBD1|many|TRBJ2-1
TGTGCCAGCAGGCTGAGACAGGGGGACAATGAGCAGTTCTTC
CASRLRQGDNEQFF
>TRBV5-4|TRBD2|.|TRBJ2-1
TGTGCCAGCAGCCCCCGGACTACCGGGGGGGCCACGGATGAGCAGTTCTTC
CASSPRTTGGATDEQFF
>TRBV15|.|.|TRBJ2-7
TGTGCCACCAGCGGAGGAGCTGGGCAGTCCAATGAGCAGTACTTC
CATSGGAGQSNEQYF
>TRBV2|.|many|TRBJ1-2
TGTGCCAGCAGTGAATCGGGGAAGCATGGCTACACCTTC
CASSESGKHGYTF
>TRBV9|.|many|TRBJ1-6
TGTGCCAGCAGCGTAGGGACAACTCATAATTCACCCCCCCACTTT
CASSVGTTHNSPPHF
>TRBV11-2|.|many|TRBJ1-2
TGTGCCAGCAGCCCAGGACAAGCGGACTATGGCTACACCTTC
CASSPGQADYGYTF
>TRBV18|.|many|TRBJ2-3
TGTGCCAGCTCACCAAGGCGAGGGATTCAGACAGATACGCAGTATTTT
CASSPRRGIQTDTQYF
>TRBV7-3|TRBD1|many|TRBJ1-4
TGTGCCAGCAGCCCAACAGGGGGCATTGGTGAAAAACTGTTTTTT
CASSPTGGIGEKLFF
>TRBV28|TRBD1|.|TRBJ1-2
TGTGCCAGCAGTTTGGGAGGACAGGGCCGTAACTATGGCTACACCTTC
CASSLGGQGRNYGYTF
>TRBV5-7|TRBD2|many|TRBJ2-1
TGTGCCAGCAGTTATTCTAGCGGGGGGGACAATGAGCAGTTCTTC
CASSYSSGGDNEQFF
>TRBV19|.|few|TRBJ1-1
TGTGCCAGTAGTATAGAGGGAACGAACACTGAAGCTTTCTTT
CASSIEGTNTEAFF
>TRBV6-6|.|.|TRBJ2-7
TGTGCCAGCATACAGGGTGGCGAGCAGTACTTC
CASIQGGEQYF
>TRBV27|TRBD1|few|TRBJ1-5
TGTGCCAGCAGTTCGCGGACAGGGGGCGTTTTTAGCAATCAGCCCCAGCATTTT
CASSSRTGGVFSNQPQHF
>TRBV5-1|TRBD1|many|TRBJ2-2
TGCGCCAGCAGCTTGGGTCCCGGGACAGGGACCGGGGAGCTGTTTTTT
CASSLGPGTGTGELFF
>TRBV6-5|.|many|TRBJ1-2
TGTGCCAGCAGTCCGAGGGGGGGGCAGGGCTACACCTTC
CASSPRGGQGYTF
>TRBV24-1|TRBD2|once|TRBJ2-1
TGTGCCACCAGGGGAACTAGCGGGGGGTACAATGAGCAGTTCTTC
CATRGTSGGYNEQFF
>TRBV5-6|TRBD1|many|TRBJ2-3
TGTGCCAGCAGCTTACAGGGGGCCCACCTCACAGATACGCAGTATTTT
CASSLQGAHLTDTQYF
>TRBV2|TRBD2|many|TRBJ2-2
TGTGCCAGCAGAACCCTCGGGGGGGCCACCGGGGAGCTGTTTTTT
CASRTLGGATGELFF
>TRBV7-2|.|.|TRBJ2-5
TGTGCCAGCAGCTTAACTCATACAGATTACCGGGAGACCCAGTACTTC
CASSLTHTDYRETQYF
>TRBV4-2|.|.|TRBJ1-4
TGTGCCAGCAGTTGGCTCGGGGATGAAAAACTGTTTTTT
CASSWLGDEKLFF
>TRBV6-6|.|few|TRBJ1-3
TGTGCCAGCAGTCACTCCTACCCGAGGGGTGGAAACACCATATATTTT
CASSHSYPRGGNTIYF
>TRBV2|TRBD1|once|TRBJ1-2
TGTGCCAGCAGCCTCCGGGACAGGGGAGGATATGGCTACACCTTC
CASSLRDRGGYGYTF
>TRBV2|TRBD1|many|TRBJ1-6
TGTGCCAGCAGTCCCCCAGGGGGGATCGGTTCACCCCTCCACTTT
CASSPPGGIGSPLHF
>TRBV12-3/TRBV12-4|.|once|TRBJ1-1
.
CASSLVGAGTFF
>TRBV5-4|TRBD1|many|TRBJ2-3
TGTGCCAGCAGCATCGGACAGGGGAGCACAGATACGCAGTATTTT
CASSIGQGSTDTQYF
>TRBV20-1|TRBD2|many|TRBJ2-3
TGCAGTGCTCCAAGCGGGGGTGGTAATACGCAGTATTTT
CSAPSGGGNTQYF
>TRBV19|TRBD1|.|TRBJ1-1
TGTGCCAGTAGCAGACAGGGGAACACTGAAGCTTTCTTT
CASSRQGNTEAFF
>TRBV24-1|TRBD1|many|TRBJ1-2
TGTGCCACCAGTGCTAGGGACAGAAACTATGGCTACACCTTC
CATSARDRNYGYTF
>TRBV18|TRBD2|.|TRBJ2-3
TGTGCCAGCTCACCGACTGGACTAGCGAGATTCACAGATACGCAGTATTTT
CASSPTGLARFTDTQYF
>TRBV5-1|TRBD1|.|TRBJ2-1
TGCGCCAGCAGAGGGGGGACAGGCTACAATGAGCAGTTCTTC
CASRGGTGYNEQFF
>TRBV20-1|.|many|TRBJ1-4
TGCAGTGCTATATTCTTCGAAAAACTGTTTTTT
CSAIFFEKLFF
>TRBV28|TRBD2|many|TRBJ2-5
TGTGCCAGCAGTTTATTTCGACTAGCGGGGGGGCCGCTTACCTGGAAAGAGACCCAGTACTTC
CASSLFRLAGGPLTWKETQYF
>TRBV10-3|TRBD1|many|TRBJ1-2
TGTGCCATCAGGGGTGTTCGGCAGGGGGCTAATGGCTACACCTTC
CAIRGVRQGANGYTF
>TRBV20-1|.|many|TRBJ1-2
TGCAGTGCTAGACCCCCACGACTGTCGGGCTACACCTTC
CSARPPRLSGYTF
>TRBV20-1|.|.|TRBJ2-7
TGCAGTGCTAGAGATCCCCGGGGCGAGTTCGGGGAGCAGTACTTC
CSARDPRGEFGEQYF
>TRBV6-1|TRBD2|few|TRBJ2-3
TGTGCCAGCAGTCCCTTTGGCGGGGGGGGCACAGATACGCAGTATTTT
CASSPFGGGGTDTQYF
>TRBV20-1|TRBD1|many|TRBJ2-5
TGCAGTGCTAGATTTCGGACAGGCCTGGGGGAGACCCAGTACTTC
CSARFRTGLGETQYF